One and the same sample provided the 24 T cell receptor beta chains below, sequenced in a study of T cells in Graves' hyperthyroidism and ophthalmopathy. Amplified regions were TCR beta CDR3 sequences from RNA transcripts. The HTBI primer set was used in a first-round RT-PCR of the TCR CDR3. MiXCR, run by TCRdb on the multiplex PCR reads, gives a single entry per CDR3 protein. The top ten clones hold roughly 6.9% of a sample with 550,000 to 600,000 distinct CDR3 sequences, over 12% of them seen once. Sequenced input: blood. The receptors here all came from a young woman with Graves' ophthalmopathy.

V and J are TRBV10-3 and TRBJ1-2; the match to TRBD1 covers 7 bases. The germline V gene has CDR1 ENHRY and CDR2 SYGVKD. The V segment lost 3 bases and the J segment 5 bases; nucleotides outside the gene matches: 12. The CDR3 extends over 16 amino acids. The CDR3 protein is CAISDGTEGAGYGYTF. CDR3 sequence (DNA): TGTGCCATCAGTGACGGTACCGAGGGGGCAGGTTATGGCTACACCTTC.

The chain uses TRBV7-2 and TRBJ2-1; D uncertain. From germline, CDR1 is SGHTA and CDR2 FQGNSA. With 1 base removed from V and 2 bases from J, the gap between germline ends came to 12 bases. CDR3 size: 16 residues. CDR3 nucleotide sequence: TGTGCCAGCAGCTTAGTTTCCCTTAACCCCTACAATGAGCAGTTCTTC. Its translation: CASSLVSLNPYNEQFF.

This clonotype was observed many times. The chain links TRBV18 to TRBJ2-1; D unclear. The V gene's germline CDR1 is KGHSH and CDR2 LQKENI. V lost 3 bases to trimming and J lost 4 bases, with 10 bases between them. The CDR3 has 14 residues. CDR3 DNA: TGTGCCAGCTCACCTCCCGACACGTACAATGAGCAGTTCTTC. It codes for CASSPPDTYNEQFF.

There are many counts of this clonotype. V usage is TRBV29-1 and J usage is TRBJ2-5; D may be TRBD2 (6 bases). Germline-derived CDR1 and CDR2 are SQVTM and ANQGSEA. The length of the CDR3 is 13 residues. Trimming cost V 3 bases and J 1 base, with 9 bases left between them. The CDR3 is CSVDGGTQETQYF. The CDR3 bases are TGCAGCGTTGATGGGGGGACCCAAGAGACCCAGTACTTC.

The chain has TRBV29-1 and TRBJ2-7, with 7 bases identical to TRBD2. The V gene end was trimmed by 4 bases and the J gene end by 2 bases; junction bases not matched to a gene: 2. Germline loops: CDR1 SQVTM, CDR2 ANQGSEA. This CDR3 comprises 12 residues. CDR3 DNA sequence: TGCAGCGTTGGGGGAGGGGCCTACGAGCAGTACTTC. Protein: CSVGGGAYEQYF.

The rearrangement links TRBV27 to TRBJ2-7; D might be TRBD1 (6 bases). The ends were cut back, 8 bases at V and 4 bases at J, with 21 bases in the middle. The CDR3 spans 15 residues. Per germline, CDR1 MNHEY and CDR2 SMNVEV (reference sequence). DNA of the CDR3: TGTGCCAGCGGGTCCCAAACAGGGCCGGAATACGAGCAGTACTTC. It specifies CASGSQTGPEYEQYF.

This clonotype was picked up a small number of times. The genes are TRBV12-3 or TRBV12-4 and TRBJ1-1, with D unclear. Trimming stripped 7 bases from V and 6 bases from J, with 15 bases between. There are 13 residues in the CDR3. This CDR3 reads CASKGGTRSEAFF. The CDR3 bases are TGTGCCAGCAAGGGTGGAACGCGCTCTGAAGCTTTCTTT.

This clonotype was seen many times. The chain employs TRBV6-2 or TRBV6-3 and TRBJ2-1, with 8 positions matching TRBD2. V gave up 4 bases and J gave up 2 bases; unmatched junction bases: 7. The CDR3 contains 16 residues. CDR1 is MNHEY, CDR2 SVGEGT, per germline. The CDR3 DNA is TGTGCCAGCAGTTCGCTACTAGCGGTGACCTACAATGAGCAGTTCTTC. This codes for CASSSLLAVTYNEQFF.

This clonotype was found many times. This chain uses TRBV13 with TRBJ1-2, with 12 nucleotides matching TRBD1. The germline V gene has CDR1 PRHDT and CDR2 FYEKMQ (reference sequence). The trim removed 4 bases at V and 6 bases at J, leaving 3 bases unmatched. The CDR3 loop spans 14 amino acids. The CDR3 is CASSSGTGGNGYTF. In DNA form, the CDR3 reads TGTGCCAGCAGCTCCGGGACAGGGGGCAATGGCTACACCTTC.

This clonotype came up many times. The chain joins TRBV27 to TRBJ1-5; a weak D match, TRBD1 (5 bases). The V gene's germline CDR1 is MNHEY and CDR2 SMNVEV (reference sequence). V lost 2 bases, J lost 1 base, and 18 bases lay in between. The CDR3 consists of 18 residues. As DNA, the CDR3 is TGTGCCAGCAGTTTACCGGGACCCGGGACGTACAGCAATCAGCCCCAGCATTTT. It specifies CASSLPGPGTYSNQPQHF.

This clonotype turned up a few times. The rearrangement uses TRBV3-1 and TRBJ2-7, with D maybe TRBD2 (5 bases). Germline lookup yields CDR1 LGHDT and CDR2 YNNKEL (reference sequence). This CDR3 has 14 residues. V was trimmed by 0 bases and J by 3 bases, leaving 9 bases between them. Here the CDR3 reads CASSQDISGYEQYF. In DNA, the CDR3 is TGTGCCAGCAGCCAAGATATCAGCGGCTACGAGCAGTACTTC.

This clonotype was observed at least ten times. The chain has TRBV28 and TRBJ2-7, with 8 nucleotides matching TRBD1. V lost 7 bases and J lost 3; bases outside the gene matches: 23. The germline CDR1 and CDR2 sequences are MDHEN and SYDVKM. The CDR3 is 19 residues long. The DNA for the CDR3 is TGTGCCAGCAAACCCACGCCCGCAGACAGGGGTCTTTCGTACTACGAGCAGTACTTC. Translation gives CASKPTPADRGLSYYEQYF.

This clonotype was found many times. V usage is TRBV30 and J usage is TRBJ2-3, with TRBD1 as a possible D gene (6 bases). Trimming removed 4 bases from V and 6 bases from J, with 8 bases in between. Germline V CDR1 and CDR2: GTSNPN, SVGIG (reference sequence). The CDR3 covers 11 residues. The CDR3 protein is CAWTRGDTQYF. The CDR3 bases are TGTGCCTGGACTAGGGGGGATACGCAGTATTTT.

In its sample, this clonotype was seen many times. J is TRBJ1-5 and V is TRBV7-9; D unresolved. Germline V gene data show CDR1 as SEHNR and CDR2 as FQNEAQ (reference sequence). Trimming took off 3 bases at V and 8 bases at J, with 8 bases between the two ends. There are 12 residues in the CDR3. The CDR3 reads CASSLDLEPQHF. In nucleotides, the CDR3 is TGTGCCAGCAGCTTGGATTTGGAGCCCCAGCATTTT.

This clonotype was detected many times. The gene calls are TRBV2 and TRBJ2-7; D is possibly TRBD1 (6 bases). Trimming removed 7 bases at V and 3 bases at J, with 13 bases between. The length of the CDR3 is 13 residues. CDR1 is SNHLY, CDR2 FYNNEI, per germline. The CDR3 nucleotides are TGTGCCAGCACAGGGGACACCGTCTACGAGCAGTACTTC. This gives the protein CASTGDTVYEQYF.

This clonotype has a count of ten or more. The V and J genes are TRBV6-2 or TRBV6-3 and TRBJ2-3; TRBD2 is a possible D gene (5 bases). CDR3 length: 15 amino acids. V was cut by 0 bases and J by 2 bases, with 9 bases left in between. Germline-derived CDR1 and CDR2 are MNHEY and SVGEGT. The CDR3 DNA is TGTGCCAGCAGTTACTCGGACTCATCCACAGATACGCAGTATTTT. Protein product: CASSYSDSSTDTQYF.

The J gene is TRBJ2-1, the V gene TRBV19; D remains ambiguous. Germline-derived CDR1 and CDR2 are LNHDA and SQIVND (reference sequence). There are 14 residues in the CDR3. Trimming took 5 bases from V and 9 from J, leaving 17 bases between them. The CDR3 is CASSLDRYYAEQFF. The CDR3 DNA follows: TGTGCCAGTAGTCTCGACCGGTACTACGCTGAGCAGTTCTTC.

Many counts were recorded for this clonotype. The gene calls are TRBV6-1 and TRBJ2-1; 13 bases are shared with TRBD2. With V trimmed by 6 bases and J by 4 bases, 6 bases remained unmatched. Germline CDR1 MNHNS, CDR2 SASEGT. The CDR3 length is 16 residues. CDR3 loop: CASRRTSGSLYNEQFF. In DNA, the CDR3 is TGTGCCAGCAGGAGGACTAGCGGGAGTCTTTACAATGAGCAGTTCTTC.

This clonotype was observed a few times. The chain employs TRBV30 and TRBJ1-4; D gene uncertain. Trimming stripped 2 bases from V and 0 bases from J, with 10 bases between. The CDR3 is 15 residues long. Germline CDR1 reads GTSNPN; CDR2 reads SVGIG (reference sequence). The CDR3 DNA reads as TGTGCCTGGAGTCCACAGCTCTCAACTAATGAAAAACTGTTTTTT. Amino acids: CAWSPQLSTNEKLFF.

Many counts were recorded for this clonotype. The rearrangement joins TRBV20-1 to TRBJ2-1; D possibly matches TRBD1 or TRBD2 (6 bases each). The V end was cut by 6 bases, the J end by 9 bases, with 18 bases between. The CDR3 consists of 13 residues. CDR1 is DFQATT and CDR2 is SNEGSKA in the germline V gene (reference sequence). CDR3 in amino acids: CSATGATKGEQFF. For the CDR3, the DNA is TGCAGTGCCACGGGGGCTACAAAGGGTGAGCAGTTCTTC.

This clonotype was found many times. This sequence joins TRBV12-3 or TRBV12-4 and TRBJ1-1; D unclear. The CDR3 totals 14 residues. Trimming shortened V by 3 bases and J by 0 bases, and 8 bases separated the two germline ends. In DNA, the CDR3 is TGTGCCAGCAGTTTGCAGGTCCTGAACACTGAAGCTTTCTTT. Translated, it gives CASSLQVLNTEAFF.

This clonotype was detected once. The genes are TRBV28 and TRBJ2-7, with D perhaps TRBD2 (6 bases). This CDR3 has 15 residues. The V end was cut by 4 bases, the J end by 7 bases, with 20 bases between. From germline, CDR1 is MDHEN and CDR2 SYDVKM. The CDR3 DNA reads as TGTGCCAGCAGTTCGCTGGGACTGGTTCTGAGGGAGCAGTACTTC. It is translated as CASSSLGLVLREQYF.

Ten or more counts support this clonotype. The V and J genes are TRBV30 and TRBJ2-5, with D maybe TRBD1 (5 bases). Deletions cut 0 bases from V and 3 bases from J, with 11 bases between. The CDR3 runs to 14 residues. The germline V gene has CDR1 GTSNPN and CDR2 SVGIG (reference sequence). CDR3 DNA: TGTGCCTGGAGTGTAAGACAGCTAAAAGAGACCCAGTACTTC. Translating gives CAWSVRQLKETQYF. The complete variable domain, with remaining parts taken from reference TRBV30 and TRBJ2-5, reads SQTIHQWPATLVQPVGSPLSLECTVEGTSNPNLYWYRQAAGRGLQLLFYSVGIGQISSEVPQNLSASRPQDRQFILSSKKLLLSDSGFYLCAWSVRQLKETQYFGPGTRLLVL.

In this sample, this clonotype turned up many times. The chain recombines TRBV7-2 with TRBJ2-3; 10 nucleotides line up with TRBD2. V lost 4 bases to trimming and J lost 2 bases; unmatched junction nucleotides: 6. The germline CDR1 and CDR2 sequences are SGHTA and FQGNSA. The CDR3 spans 16 residues. The CDR3 region has the DNA TGTGCCAGCAGCTCCCAACTAGCGGGATTCACAGATACGCAGTATTTT. Translating gives CASSSQLAGFTDTQYF.